This entry lists 15 T cell receptor beta chains sequenced from one sample in a study of technical replicates of blood from a handful of donors. Data came from immunoSEQ multiplex PCR; TCRdb stores just in-frame clones and leaves some out. The repertoire holds 85,000 to 100,000 clones, with around 90% as singletons. The specimen sequenced was T cells isolated from PBMCs. These receptors came from a human donor in good health.

The gene calls are TRBV27 and TRBJ1-3; no reliable D call. Trimming cost V 6 bases and J 1 base, with 10 bases left between them. This CDR3 is 14 amino acids long. Germline-derived CDR1 and CDR2 are MNHEY and SMNVEV (reference sequence). Written as DNA, the CDR3 is TGTGCCAGCAGGCCAACAAGTTCTGGAAACACCATATATTTT. Translated: CASRPTSSGNTIYF.

The gene calls are TRBV19 and TRBJ2-7; D uncertain. The germline CDR1 and CDR2 sequences are LNHDA and SQIVND (reference sequence). The V gene lost 5 bases and the J gene lost 4 bases, with 15 bases spanning the gap. The CDR3 is 14 residues long. The DNA of the CDR3 is TGTGCCAGTAGTTACTCGCTGGCGGATTACGAGCAGTACTTC. Translation gives CASSYSLADYEQYF. The full variable domain, with the rest looked up from reference TRBV19 and TRBJ2-7, is DGGITQSPKYLFRKEGQNVTLSCEQNLNHDAMYWYRQDPGQGLRLIYYSQIVNDFQKGDIAEGYSVSREKKESFPLTVTSAQKNPTAFYLCASSYSLADYEQYFGPGTRLTVT.

V is TRBV20-1 and J is TRBJ2-1, with D unresolved. This CDR3 region has 11 residues. Germline V lookup: CDR1 DFQATT, CDR2 SNEGSKA (reference sequence). The V end lost 4 bases, the J end lost 8 bases, and 9 bases lay between the germline ends. The CDR3 nucleotides read TGCAGTGCTACTAGGAGATATGAGCAGTTCTTC. The encoded protein is CSATRRYEQFF.

This sequence joins TRBV19 and TRBJ2-1; 11 bases are shared with TRBD2. This CDR3 contains 14 residues. J gave up 9 bases and V 5 bases, and 6 bases lay outside the gene matches. Germline V CDR1 and CDR2: LNHDA, SQIVND (reference sequence). In nucleotides, the CDR3 is TGTGCCAGTAGTTTAGCGGGGGGGTGGGTTGAGCAGTTCTTC. Encoded protein: CASSLAGGWVEQFF.

A single count supports this clone. The V and J genes are TRBV2 and TRBJ2-5; TRBD2 aligns across 11 bases. Germline loops: CDR1 SNHLY, CDR2 FYNNEI. The CDR3 has 14 amino acids. The junction had 6 bases not matched to a gene; V was cut back by 7 bases and J by 5 bases. The CDR3 DNA reads as TGTGCCAGCACTTTACGACTAGCGGGGGAGACCCAGTACTTC. Translation: CASTLRLAGETQYF.

The count of this clone is one. This chain uses TRBV5-1 with TRBJ1-2; weak D call: TRBD1 (6 bases). The CDR3 loop spans 16 amino acids. CDR1 and CDR2 from the germline V gene are SGHRS and YFSETQ. V lost 4 bases and J 2 bases, leaving 18 bases between the germline ends. CDR3 DNA: TGCGCCAGCAGCCCGACCCCGGACAGCCAGAACTATGGCTACACCTTC. This codes for CASSPTPDSQNYGYTF. The entire variable domain, with the rest obtained from reference TRBV5-1 and TRBJ1-2, is as follows: KAGVTQTPRYLIKTRGQQVTLSCSPISGHRSVSWYQQTPGQGLQFLFEYFSETQRNKGNFPGRFSGRQFSNSRSEMNVSTLELGDSALYLCASSPTPDSQNYGYTFGSGTRLTVV.

The genes are TRBV5-1 and TRBJ2-3; 9 nucleotides agree with TRBD2. Germline V CDR1 and CDR2: SGHRS, YFSETQ. The CDR3 sequence is 15 residues long. Trimming took 1 base from V and 7 from J; bases not matched to a gene: 7. The CDR3 DNA reads as TGCGCCAGCAGCTTGCCGGCTAGCGGGGAACATACGCAGTATTTT. Translating gives CASSLPASGEHTQYF.

This clone was observed once. This chain uses TRBV5-1 with TRBJ2-5; 13 nucleotides match TRBD2. This CDR3 is built from 15 residues. CDR1 and CDR2 (germline): SGHRS, YFSETQ. Trimming at V came to 3 bases and at J to 3 bases, leaving 2 bases not matched to a gene. The CDR3 region has the DNA TGCGCCAGCAGCTACGGGACTAGCGGGGAAGAGACCCAGTACTTC. This sequence encodes CASSYGTSGEETQYF.

The rearrangement uses TRBV7-6 and TRBJ1-3; D gene ambiguous. The CDR3 has 16 amino acids. Germline V gives CDR1 SGHVS, CDR2 FNYEAQ. V was clipped by 1 base and J by 0 bases, with 10 bases between them. CDR3 in DNA: TGTGCCAGCAGCTTAGGGGAGTGGAGCTCTGGAAACACCATATATTTT. It specifies CASSLGEWSSGNTIYF.

The rearrangement joins TRBV14 to TRBJ1-1; the match to TRBD1 covers 10 bases. V lost 4 bases to trimming and J lost 4 bases; unmatched junction nucleotides: 3. Germline values: CDR1 SGHDN, CDR2 FVKESK. The CDR3 covers 14 residues. The CDR3 DNA follows: TGTGCCAGCAGCCCTAGGGACAGGGGCACTGAAGCTTTCTTT. Its translation: CASSPRDRGTEAFF.

This sequence joins TRBV27 and TRBJ1-1, with unresolved D. Germline V gene sequence: CDR1 MNHEY, CDR2 SMNVEV (reference sequence). The CDR3 loop spans 15 amino acids. V was shortened by 5 bases and J by 1 base, with 14 bases between the two germline ends. In nucleotides, the CDR3 is TGTGCCAGCAGTCTTGGATATACGGGGAACACTGAAGCTTTCTTT. Its protein is CASSLGYTGNTEAFF.

This chain connects TRBV28 to TRBJ1-2; TRBD1 is a possible D gene (6 bases). V was trimmed by 2 bases and J by 7 bases, leaving 14 bases between them. Germline lookup yields CDR1 MDHEN and CDR2 SYDVKM. The CDR3 has 14 amino acids. The CDR3 DNA reads TGTGCCAGCAGTTTAGGGACAACGAATAGTGGCTACACCTTC. Encoded protein: CASSLGTTNSGYTF.

The V gene is TRBV6-5, the J gene TRBJ2-7; 7 nucleotides match TRBD1. This CDR3 has 15 amino acids. V dropped 3 bases and J dropped 5; count of bases not matched to a gene: 10. Germline CDR1 reads MNHEY; CDR2 reads SVGAGI. The CDR3 loop reads CASSYQGQPHHEQYF. CDR3 bases: TGTGCCAGCAGTTATCAGGGACAGCCACACCACGAGCAGTACTTC.

The rearrangement joins TRBV14 to TRBJ1-3; D is perhaps TRBD1 (6 bases). Trimming left V 1 base short and J 1 base short, with 8 bases between. This CDR3 is built from 15 residues. Germline V gene data show CDR1 as SGHDN and CDR2 as FVKESK. The CDR3 protein is CASSQGTVSGNTIYF. CDR3 DNA: TGTGCCAGCAGCCAAGGGACAGTTTCTGGAAACACCATATATTTT.

V is TRBV7-2 and J is TRBJ1-5, with TRBD1 matching over 11 bases. V trimming: 5 bases; J trimming: 7 bases; junction bases outside the gene matches: 10. The CDR3 loop spans 16 amino acids. The germline V gene encodes CDR1 SGHTA and CDR2 FQGNSA. In DNA, the CDR3 is TGTGCCAGCAGCCCATCGGGACAGGGGGTAGGACAGCCCCAGCATTTT. This gives the protein CASSPSGQGVGQPQHF.